Below, one T cell receptor (beta chain) is given with its context. Treatment reported: roughly 18 received Ad26.COV2.S at low or high dose, single or two shots; roughly five received placebo; per-sample allocation not given. Day 63 after the first injection of vaccine or placebo was the sampling time. The data were produced by immunoSEQ multiplex PCR, yet TCRdb's version contains in-frame clones alone and is incomplete. The repertoire includes under 550,000 clones, approximately 92% of them detected once, and roughly an eighth sits in the top ten. The germline V gene encodes CDR1 SGHTA and CDR2 FQGTGA. Trimming stripped 3 bases from V and 2 bases from J, with 11 bases between. The CDR3 loop spans 15 amino acids. This record comes from a study of Ad26.COV2.S vaccination and SARS-CoV-2 variants.

The TCR originated in a person aged 18 to 59 who received the Ad26.COV2.S COVID-19 vaccine or a placebo. The chain carries TRBV7-3 and TRBJ2-1, with D possibly matching TRBD1 (5 bases). The source material was peripheral blood, sampled in a trial of Ad26.COV2.S vaccine versus placebo. The CDR3 loop is CASSFRPGPYNEQFF. CDR3 nucleotide sequence: TGTGCCAGCAGCTTTAGGCCAGGGCCCTACAATGAGCAGTTCTTC.